This TCR beta chain is from a study of T cells in Graves' hyperthyroidism and ophthalmopathy. Broader study findings: Model output signaled ophthalmopathy a median about 6.3 months ahead of onset.

Diagnoses were made from clinical symptoms, serum measures (thyroxine and TRAb), thyroid ultrasound and orbital computed tomography. From RNA transcripts, TCR beta CDR3 regions were amplified. The HTBI primer set was used in a first-round RT-PCR of the TCR CDR3. MiXCR was run by TCRdb on the multiplex PCR reads, yielding one entry per CDR3 protein. The sample gives a few hundred thousand distinct CDR3 sequences, 15% to 20% of which show up once; about 31% is in the top ten. Trimming removed 1 base from V and 7 bases from J, with 20 bases in between. Germline V CDR1 and CDR2: LNHNV, YYDKDF (reference sequence). This CDR3 region has 17 residues. For this clonotype: Its matching antigen is unknown.

The sequenced sample consisted of blood. The V call is TRBV15, the J call TRBJ2-1, with D possibly matching TRBD2 (5 bases). This TCR was recovered from a woman aged 25 to 45 with Graves' ophthalmopathy. In DNA, the CDR3 is TGTGCCACCAGCAGAGGTCGGCCTAGCAACTTGAGGAATGAGCAGTTCTTC. It translates to CATSRGRPSNLRNEQFF.